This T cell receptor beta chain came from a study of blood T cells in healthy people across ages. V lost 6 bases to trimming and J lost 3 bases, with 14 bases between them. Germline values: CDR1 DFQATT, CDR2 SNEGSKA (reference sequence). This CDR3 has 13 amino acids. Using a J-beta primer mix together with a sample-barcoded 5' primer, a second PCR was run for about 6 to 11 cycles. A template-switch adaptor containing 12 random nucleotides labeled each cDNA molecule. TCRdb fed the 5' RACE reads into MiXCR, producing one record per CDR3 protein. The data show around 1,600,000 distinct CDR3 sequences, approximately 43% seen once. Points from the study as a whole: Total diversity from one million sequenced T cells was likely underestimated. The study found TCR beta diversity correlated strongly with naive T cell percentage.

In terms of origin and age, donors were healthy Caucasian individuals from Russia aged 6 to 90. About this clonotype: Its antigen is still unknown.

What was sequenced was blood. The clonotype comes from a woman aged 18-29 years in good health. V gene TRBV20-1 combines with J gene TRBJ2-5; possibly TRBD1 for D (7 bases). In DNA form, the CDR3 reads TGCAGTGCCCAACAGGGGACTGAAGAGACCCAGTACTTC. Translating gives CSAQQGTEETQYF.